One TCR beta chain is described in this entry. The protocol was immunoSEQ multiplex PCR, while the TCRdb copy is restricted to in-frame clones and leaves out a portion. The profile shows some 140,000 clones, approximately 79% of them singletons. The CDR3 is 13 residues long. Deletions cut 0 bases from V and 8 bases from J, with 10 bases between. From germline, CDR1 is MNHEY and CDR2 SMNVEV (reference sequence). These data are taken from a study of blood T cell repertoires in COVID-19. The V and J genes are TRBV27 and TRBJ1-2; tentative D call: TRBD1 (5 bases). The sequenced sample consisted of peripheral blood. This clonotype originated in a man between 60 and 75 years old with acute or convalescent COVID-19. CDR3: CASSLSTQGGYTF. The CDR3 DNA sequence: TGTGCCAGCAGTTTATCCACCCAGGGCGGCTACACCTTC.